This T cell receptor (beta chain) was observed in a study of siplizumab effects on memory and regulatory T cells. Study-wide findings and caveats: Roughly 75-96% of proliferating CD4+ or CD8+ clones lacked an assignable naive or memory phenotype. A small minority of alloreactive clones were mapped to unstimulated subsets.

Germline V lookup: CDR1 LNHNV, CDR2 YYDKDF (reference sequence). The ends were cut back, 5 bases at V and 3 bases at J, with 12 bases in the middle. This CDR3 is 14 amino acids long. A note on this clone: The target antigen is unknown.

TCRdb's copy holds only in-frame clones and misses some; the assay was immunoSEQ multiplex PCR. The sample lists around 100,000 clones; approximately 94% were seen once. The rearrangement links TRBV15 to TRBJ2-3; a possible D gene is TRBD1 (5 bases). The sample was non-Treg CD4+ T cells sorted from blood. The receptor was isolated from a human donor in good health. The CDR3 is CATSGALGTDTQYF. In DNA form, the CDR3 reads TGTGCCACCAGCGGGGCTTTGGGGACAGATACGCAGTATTTT.